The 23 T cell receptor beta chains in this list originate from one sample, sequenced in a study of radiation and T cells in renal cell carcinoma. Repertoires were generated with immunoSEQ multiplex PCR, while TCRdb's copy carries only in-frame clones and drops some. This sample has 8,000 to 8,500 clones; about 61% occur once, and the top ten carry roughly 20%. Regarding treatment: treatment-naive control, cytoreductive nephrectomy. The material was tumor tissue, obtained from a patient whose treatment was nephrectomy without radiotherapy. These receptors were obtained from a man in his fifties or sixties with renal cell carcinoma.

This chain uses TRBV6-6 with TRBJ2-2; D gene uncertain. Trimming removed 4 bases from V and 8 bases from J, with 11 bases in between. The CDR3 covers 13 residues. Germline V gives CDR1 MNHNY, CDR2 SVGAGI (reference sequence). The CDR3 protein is CASSSVGWGELFF. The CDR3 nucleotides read TGTGCCAGCAGTTCGGTGGGTTGGGGGGAGCTGTTTTTT.

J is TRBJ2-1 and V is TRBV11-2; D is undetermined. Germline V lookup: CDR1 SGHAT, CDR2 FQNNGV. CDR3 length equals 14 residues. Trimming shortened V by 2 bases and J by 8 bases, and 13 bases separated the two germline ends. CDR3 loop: CASSLSYSRHEQFF. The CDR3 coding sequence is TGTGCCAGCAGCTTATCATACTCCAGACATGAGCAGTTCTTC.

The CDR3 coding sequence is TGTGCCAGTAGGGGGAAGTTGAGTTCCTACAATGAGCAGTTCTTC. It yields the protein CASRGKLSSYNEQFF. The V and J genes are TRBV19 and TRBJ2-1; no clear D gene. The germline CDR1 and CDR2 sequences are LNHDA and SQIVND (reference sequence). There are 15 residues in the CDR3. Trimming took off 6 bases at V and 1 base at J, with 13 bases between the two ends.

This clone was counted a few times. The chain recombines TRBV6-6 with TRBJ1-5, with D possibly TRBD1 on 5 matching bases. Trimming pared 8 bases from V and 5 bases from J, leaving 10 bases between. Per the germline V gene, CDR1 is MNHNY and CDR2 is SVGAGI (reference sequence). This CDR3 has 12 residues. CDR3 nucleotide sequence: TGTGCCAGCCATCGGGGCGATCAGCCCCAGCATTTT. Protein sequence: CASHRGDQPQHF.

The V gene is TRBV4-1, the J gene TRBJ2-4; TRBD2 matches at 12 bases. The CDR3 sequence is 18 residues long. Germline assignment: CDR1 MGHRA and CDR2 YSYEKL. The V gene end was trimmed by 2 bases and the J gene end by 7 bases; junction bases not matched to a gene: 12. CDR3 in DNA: TGCGCCAGCAGCCAAAAAATCCTAGCGGGAGGGCCACTGAACATTCAGTACTTC. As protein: CASSQKILAGGPLNIQYF.

This CDR3 reads CASILGGRSYGYTF. As DNA, the CDR3 is TGTGCCAGTATCCTCGGCGGACGGAGCTATGGCTACACCTTC. The V and J genes are TRBV19 and TRBJ1-2; no clear D gene. In germline, CDR1 is LNHDA, CDR2 SQIVND (reference sequence). This CDR3 has 14 amino acids. Trimming removed 7 bases from V and 4 bases from J, with 16 bases in between.

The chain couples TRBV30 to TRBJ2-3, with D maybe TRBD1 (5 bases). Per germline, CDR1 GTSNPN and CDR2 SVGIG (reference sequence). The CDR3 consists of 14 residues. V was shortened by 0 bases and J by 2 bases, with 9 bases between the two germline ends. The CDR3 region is CAWSVSRVTDTQYF. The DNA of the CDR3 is TGTGCCTGGAGTGTATCCAGGGTCACAGATACGCAGTATTTT. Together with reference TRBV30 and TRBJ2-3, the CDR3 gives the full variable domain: SQTIHQWPATLVQPVGSPLSLECTVEGTSNPNLYWYRQAAGRGLQLLFYSVGIGQISSEVPQNLSASRPQDRQFILSSKKLLLSDSGFYLCAWSVSRVTDTQYFGPGTRLTVL.

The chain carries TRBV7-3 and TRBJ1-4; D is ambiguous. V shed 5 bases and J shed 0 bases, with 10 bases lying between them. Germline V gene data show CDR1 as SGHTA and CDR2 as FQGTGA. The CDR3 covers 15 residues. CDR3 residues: CASSPTGSTNEKLFF. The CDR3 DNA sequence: TGTGCCAGCAGCCCCACGGGGTCAACTAATGAAAAACTGTTTTTT. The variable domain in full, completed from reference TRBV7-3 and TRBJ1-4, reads GAGVSQTPSNKVTEKGKYVELRCDPISGHTALYWYRQSLGQGPEFLIYFQGTGAADDSGLPNDRFFAVRPEGSVSTLKIQRTERGDSAVYLCASSPTGSTNEKLFFGSGTQLSVL.

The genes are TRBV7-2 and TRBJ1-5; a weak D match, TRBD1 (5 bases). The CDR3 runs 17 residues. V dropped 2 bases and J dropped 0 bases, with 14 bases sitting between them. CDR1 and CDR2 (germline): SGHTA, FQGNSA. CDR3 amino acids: CASSLSWAGISNQPQHF. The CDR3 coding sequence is TGTGCCAGCAGCTTAAGTTGGGCAGGGATTAGCAATCAGCCCCAGCATTTT.

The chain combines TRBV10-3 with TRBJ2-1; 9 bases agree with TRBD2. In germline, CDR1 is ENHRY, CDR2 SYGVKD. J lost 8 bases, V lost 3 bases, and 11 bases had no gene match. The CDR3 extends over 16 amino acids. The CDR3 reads CAISDRTSAPVDEQFF. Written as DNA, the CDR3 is TGTGCCATCAGTGATCGGACTAGCGCCCCCGTTGATGAGCAGTTCTTC.

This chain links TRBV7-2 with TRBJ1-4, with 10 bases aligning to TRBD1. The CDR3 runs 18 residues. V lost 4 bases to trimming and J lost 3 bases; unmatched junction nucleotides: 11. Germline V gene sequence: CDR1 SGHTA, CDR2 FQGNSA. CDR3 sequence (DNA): TGTGCCAGCAGCTCCCCCTACGGACAGGGGGGGGCTAATGAAAAACTGTTTTTT. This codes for CASSSPYGQGGANEKLFF.

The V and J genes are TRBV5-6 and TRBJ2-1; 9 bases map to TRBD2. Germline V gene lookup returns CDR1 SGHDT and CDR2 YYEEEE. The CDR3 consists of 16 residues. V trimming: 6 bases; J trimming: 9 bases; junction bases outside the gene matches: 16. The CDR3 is CASTPMSGGPLSEQFF. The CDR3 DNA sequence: TGTGCCAGCACCCCGATGAGCGGGGGGCCCCTCAGTGAGCAGTTCTTC.

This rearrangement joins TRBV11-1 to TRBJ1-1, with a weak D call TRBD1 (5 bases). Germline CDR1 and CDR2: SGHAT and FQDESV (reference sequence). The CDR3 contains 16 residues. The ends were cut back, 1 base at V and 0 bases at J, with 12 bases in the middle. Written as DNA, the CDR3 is TGTGCCAGCAGCTTAGTGGGGACGGATGTGAACACTGAAGCTTTCTTT. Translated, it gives CASSLVGTDVNTEAFF.

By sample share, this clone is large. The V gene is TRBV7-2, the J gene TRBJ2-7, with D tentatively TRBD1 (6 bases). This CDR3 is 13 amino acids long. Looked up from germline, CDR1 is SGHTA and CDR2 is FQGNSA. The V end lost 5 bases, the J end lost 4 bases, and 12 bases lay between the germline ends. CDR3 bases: TGTGCCAGCAGCCCCGGACAGATTTACGAGCAGTACTTC. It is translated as CASSPGQIYEQYF.

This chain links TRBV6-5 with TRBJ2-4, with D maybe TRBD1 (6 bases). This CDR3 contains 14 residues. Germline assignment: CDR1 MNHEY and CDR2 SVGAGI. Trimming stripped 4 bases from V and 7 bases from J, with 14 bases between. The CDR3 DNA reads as TGTGCCAGCAGTTCAAACAGGGTCGGGAACATTCAGTACTTC. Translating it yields CASSSNRVGNIQYF.

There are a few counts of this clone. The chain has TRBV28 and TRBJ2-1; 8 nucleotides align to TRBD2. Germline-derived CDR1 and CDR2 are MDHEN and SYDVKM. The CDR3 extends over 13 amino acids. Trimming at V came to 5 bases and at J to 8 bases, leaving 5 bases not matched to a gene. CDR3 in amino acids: CASSLQGLDEQFF. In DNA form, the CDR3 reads TGTGCCAGCAGTCTCCAGGGACTAGATGAGCAGTTCTTC.

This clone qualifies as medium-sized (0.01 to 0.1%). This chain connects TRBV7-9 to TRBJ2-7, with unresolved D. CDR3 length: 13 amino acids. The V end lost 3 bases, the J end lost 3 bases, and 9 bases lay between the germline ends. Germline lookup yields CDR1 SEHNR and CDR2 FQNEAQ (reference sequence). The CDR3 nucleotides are TGTGCCAGCAGCTTTGTTTCTGGCTACGAGCAGTACTTC. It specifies CASSFVSGYEQYF.

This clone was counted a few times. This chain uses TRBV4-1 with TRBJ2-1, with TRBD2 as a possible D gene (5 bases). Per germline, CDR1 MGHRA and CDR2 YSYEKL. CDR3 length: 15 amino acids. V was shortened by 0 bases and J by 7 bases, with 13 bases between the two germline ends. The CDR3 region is CASSQDRWERNEQFF. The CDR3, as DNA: TGCGCCAGCAGCCAAGACCGGTGGGAGAGAAATGAGCAGTTCTTC.

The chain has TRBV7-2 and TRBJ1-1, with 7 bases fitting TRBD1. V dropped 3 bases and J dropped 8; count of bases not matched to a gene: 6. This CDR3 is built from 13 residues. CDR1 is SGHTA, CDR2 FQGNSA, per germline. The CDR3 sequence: CASSLGQSTEAFF. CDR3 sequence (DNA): TGTGCCAGCAGCTTGGGACAGAGTACAGAAGCTTTCTTT.

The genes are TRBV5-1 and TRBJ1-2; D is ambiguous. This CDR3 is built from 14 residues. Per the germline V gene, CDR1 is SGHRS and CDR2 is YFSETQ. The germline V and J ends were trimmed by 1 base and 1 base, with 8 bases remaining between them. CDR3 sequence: CASSLQDLNYGYTF. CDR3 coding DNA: TGCGCCAGCAGCTTGCAGGACCTTAACTATGGCTACACCTTC.

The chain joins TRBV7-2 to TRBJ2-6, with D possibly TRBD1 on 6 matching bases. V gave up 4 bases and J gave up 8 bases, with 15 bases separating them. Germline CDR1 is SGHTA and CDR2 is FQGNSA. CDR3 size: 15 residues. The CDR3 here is CASSSVLQGPNVLTF. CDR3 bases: TGTGCCAGCAGCTCCGTTTTACAGGGTCCCAACGTCCTGACTTTC.

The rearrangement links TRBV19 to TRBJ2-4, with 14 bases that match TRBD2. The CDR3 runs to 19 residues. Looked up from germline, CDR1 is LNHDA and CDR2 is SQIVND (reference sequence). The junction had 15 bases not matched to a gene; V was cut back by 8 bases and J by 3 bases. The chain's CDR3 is CASSRWGTSGSNGKNIQYF. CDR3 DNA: TGTGCCAGTTCTCGTTGGGGGACTAGCGGGAGCAATGGCAAAAACATTCAGTACTTC.

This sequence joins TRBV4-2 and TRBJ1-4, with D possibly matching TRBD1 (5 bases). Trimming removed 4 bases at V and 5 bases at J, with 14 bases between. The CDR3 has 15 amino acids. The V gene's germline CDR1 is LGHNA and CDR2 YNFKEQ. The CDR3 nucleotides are TGTGCCAGCAGCCCCTCCGGCAGGGTCAATGAAAAACTGTTTTTT. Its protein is CASSPSGRVNEKLFF.